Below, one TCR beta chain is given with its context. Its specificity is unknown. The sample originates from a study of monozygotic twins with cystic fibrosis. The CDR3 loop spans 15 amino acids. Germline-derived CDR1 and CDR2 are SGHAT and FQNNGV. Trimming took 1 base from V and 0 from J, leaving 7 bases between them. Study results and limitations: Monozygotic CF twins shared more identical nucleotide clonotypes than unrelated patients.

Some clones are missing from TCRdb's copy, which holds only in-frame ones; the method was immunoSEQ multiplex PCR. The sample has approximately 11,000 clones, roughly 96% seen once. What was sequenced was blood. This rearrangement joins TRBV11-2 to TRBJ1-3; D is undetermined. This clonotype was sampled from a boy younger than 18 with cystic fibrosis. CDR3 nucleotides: TGTGCCAGCAGCTTAGCTGTCCCCTCTGGAAACACCATATATTTT. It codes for CASSLAVPSGNTIYF.